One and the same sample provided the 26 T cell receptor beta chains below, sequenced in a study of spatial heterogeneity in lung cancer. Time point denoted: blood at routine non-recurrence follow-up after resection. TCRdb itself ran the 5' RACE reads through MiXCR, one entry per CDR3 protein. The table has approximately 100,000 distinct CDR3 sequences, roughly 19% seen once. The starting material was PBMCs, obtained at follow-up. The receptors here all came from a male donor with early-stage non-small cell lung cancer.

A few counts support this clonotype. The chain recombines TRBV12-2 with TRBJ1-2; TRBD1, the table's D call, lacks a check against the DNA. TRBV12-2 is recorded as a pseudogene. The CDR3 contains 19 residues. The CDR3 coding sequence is TGTGCAAGTCGCTCTAGATTATCCGTAAAGGCCGGGACAATCTATGGCTACACCTTC. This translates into CASRSRLSVKAGTIYGYTF.

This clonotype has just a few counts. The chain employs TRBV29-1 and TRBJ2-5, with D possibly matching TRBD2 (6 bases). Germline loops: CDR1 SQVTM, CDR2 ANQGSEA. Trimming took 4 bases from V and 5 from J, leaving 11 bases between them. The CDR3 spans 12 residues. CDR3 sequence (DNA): TGCAGCGTTGGGGTTGGAGGGGAGACCCAGTACTTC. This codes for CSVGVGGETQYF.

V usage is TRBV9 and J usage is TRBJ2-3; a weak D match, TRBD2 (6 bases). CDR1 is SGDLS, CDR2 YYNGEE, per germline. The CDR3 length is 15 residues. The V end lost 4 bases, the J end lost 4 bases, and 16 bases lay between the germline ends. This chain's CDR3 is CASSPVGGIPDTQYF. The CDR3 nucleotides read TGTGCCAGCAGCCCCGTGGGGGGTATCCCAGATACGCAGTATTTT.

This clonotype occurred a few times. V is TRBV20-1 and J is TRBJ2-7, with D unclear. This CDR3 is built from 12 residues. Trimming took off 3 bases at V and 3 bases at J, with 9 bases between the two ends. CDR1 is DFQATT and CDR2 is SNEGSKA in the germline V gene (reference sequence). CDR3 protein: CSASRADYEQYF. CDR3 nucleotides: TGCAGTGCTAGCCGCGCAGACTACGAGCAGTACTTC.

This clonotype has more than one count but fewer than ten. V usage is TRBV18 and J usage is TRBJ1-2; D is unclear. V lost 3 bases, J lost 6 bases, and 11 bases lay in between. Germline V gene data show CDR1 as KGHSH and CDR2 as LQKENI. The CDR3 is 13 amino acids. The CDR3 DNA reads TGTGCCAGCTCACCCGGTGCTTCGCATGGCTACACCTTC. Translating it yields CASSPGASHGYTF. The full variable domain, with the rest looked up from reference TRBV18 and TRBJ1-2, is NAGVMQNPRHLVRRRGQEARLRCSPMKGHSHVYWYRQLPEEGLKFMVYLQKENIIDESGMPKERFSAEFPKEGPSILRIQQVVRGDSAAYFCASSPGASHGYTFGSGTRLTVV.

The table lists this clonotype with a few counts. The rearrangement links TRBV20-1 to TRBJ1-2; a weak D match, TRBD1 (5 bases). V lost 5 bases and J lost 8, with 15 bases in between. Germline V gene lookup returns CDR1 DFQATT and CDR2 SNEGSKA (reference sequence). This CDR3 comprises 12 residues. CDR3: CSARREIDGYTF. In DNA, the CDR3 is TGCAGTGCTCGCAGGGAAATCGACGGCTACACCTTC.

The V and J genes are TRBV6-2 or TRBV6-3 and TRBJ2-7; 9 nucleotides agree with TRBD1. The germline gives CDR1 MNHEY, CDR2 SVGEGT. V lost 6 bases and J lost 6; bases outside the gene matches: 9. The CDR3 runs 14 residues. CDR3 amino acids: CASRAQGARSEQYV. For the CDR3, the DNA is TGTGCCAGCAGAGCACAGGGGGCGCGAAGCGAGCAGTACGTC.

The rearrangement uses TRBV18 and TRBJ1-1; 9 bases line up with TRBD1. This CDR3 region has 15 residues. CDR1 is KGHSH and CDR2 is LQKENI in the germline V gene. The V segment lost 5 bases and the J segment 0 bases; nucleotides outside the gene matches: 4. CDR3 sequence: CASSRGQGMNTEAFF. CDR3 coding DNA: TGTGCCAGCTCAAGAGGACAGGGGATGAACACTGAAGCTTTCTTT.

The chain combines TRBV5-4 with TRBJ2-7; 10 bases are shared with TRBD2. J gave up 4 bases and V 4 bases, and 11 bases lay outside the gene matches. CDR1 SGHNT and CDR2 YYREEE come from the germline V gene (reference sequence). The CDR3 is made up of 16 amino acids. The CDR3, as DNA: TGTGCCAGCAGCCAGGGAGGTTCTAGCGGGAGTTACGAGCAGTACTTC. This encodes CASSQGGSSGSYEQYF.

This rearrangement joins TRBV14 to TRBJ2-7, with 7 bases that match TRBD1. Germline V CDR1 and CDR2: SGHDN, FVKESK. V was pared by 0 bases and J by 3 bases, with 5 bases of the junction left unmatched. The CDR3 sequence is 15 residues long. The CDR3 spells CASSQDRRQGYEQYF. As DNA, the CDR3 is TGTGCCAGCAGCCAAGATCGGAGACAGGGCTACGAGCAGTACTTC.

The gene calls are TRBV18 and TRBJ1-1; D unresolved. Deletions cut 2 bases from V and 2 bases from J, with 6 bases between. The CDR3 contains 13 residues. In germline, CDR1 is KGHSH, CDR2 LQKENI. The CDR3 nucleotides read TGTGCCAGCTCACCAAACAGTAACACTGAAGCTTTCTTT. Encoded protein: CASSPNSNTEAFF.

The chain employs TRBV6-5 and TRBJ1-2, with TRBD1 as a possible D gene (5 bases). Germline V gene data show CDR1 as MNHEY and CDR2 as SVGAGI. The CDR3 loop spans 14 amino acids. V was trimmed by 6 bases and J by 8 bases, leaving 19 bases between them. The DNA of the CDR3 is TGTGCCAGCAGGCTCCGGGACGGAGATGTGGGCTACACCTTC. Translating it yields CASRLRDGDVGYTF.

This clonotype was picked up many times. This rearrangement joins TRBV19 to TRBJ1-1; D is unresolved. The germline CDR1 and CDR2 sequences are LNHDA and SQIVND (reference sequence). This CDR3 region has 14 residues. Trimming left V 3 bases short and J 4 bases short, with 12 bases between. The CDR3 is CASSIPGIVTEAFF. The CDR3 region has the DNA TGTGCCAGTAGTATCCCGGGGATCGTCACTGAAGCTTTCTTT.

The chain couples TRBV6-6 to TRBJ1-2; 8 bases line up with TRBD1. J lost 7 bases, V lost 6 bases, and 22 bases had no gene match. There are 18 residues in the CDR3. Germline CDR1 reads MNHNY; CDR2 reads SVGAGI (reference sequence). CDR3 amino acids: CASSKAGTGRSGLGGYTF. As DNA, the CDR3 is TGTGCCAGCAGCAAAGCCGGGACAGGTCGGTCCGGATTAGGTGGCTACACCTTC.

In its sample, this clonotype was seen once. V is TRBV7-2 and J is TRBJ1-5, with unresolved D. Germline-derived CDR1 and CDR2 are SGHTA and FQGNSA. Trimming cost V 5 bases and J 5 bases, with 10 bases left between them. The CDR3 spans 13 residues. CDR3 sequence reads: CASSRRADQPQHF. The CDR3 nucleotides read TGTGCCAGCAGCCGAAGGGCGGATCAGCCCCAGCATTTT.

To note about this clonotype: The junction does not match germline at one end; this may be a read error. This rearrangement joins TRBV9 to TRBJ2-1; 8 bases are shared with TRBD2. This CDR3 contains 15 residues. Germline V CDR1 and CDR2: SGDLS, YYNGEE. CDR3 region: CTSSVAGSSYNEQFF. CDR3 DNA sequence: TGTACCAGCAGCGTAGCGGGGAGCTCCTACAATGAGCAGTTCTTC.

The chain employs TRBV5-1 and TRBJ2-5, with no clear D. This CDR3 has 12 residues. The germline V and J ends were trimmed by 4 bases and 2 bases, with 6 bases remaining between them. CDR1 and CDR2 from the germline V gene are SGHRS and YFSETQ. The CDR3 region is CASSRDQETQYF. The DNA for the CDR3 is TGCGCCAGCAGCAGGGATCAAGAGACCCAGTACTTC.

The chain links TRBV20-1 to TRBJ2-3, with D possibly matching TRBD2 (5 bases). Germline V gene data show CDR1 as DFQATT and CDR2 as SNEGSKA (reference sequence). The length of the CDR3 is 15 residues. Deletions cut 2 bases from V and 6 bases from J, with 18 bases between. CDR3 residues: CSARSVTNTVDTQYF. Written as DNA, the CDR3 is TGCAGTGCTAGATCGGTGACTAACACAGTGGATACGCAGTATTTT.

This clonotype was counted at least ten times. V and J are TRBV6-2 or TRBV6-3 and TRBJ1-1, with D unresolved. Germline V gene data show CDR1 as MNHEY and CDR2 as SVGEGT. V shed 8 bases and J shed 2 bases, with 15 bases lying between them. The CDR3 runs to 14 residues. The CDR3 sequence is CASRKVSGNTEAFF. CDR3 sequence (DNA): TGTGCCAGCCGGAAGGTCTCGGGCAACACTGAAGCTTTCTTT.

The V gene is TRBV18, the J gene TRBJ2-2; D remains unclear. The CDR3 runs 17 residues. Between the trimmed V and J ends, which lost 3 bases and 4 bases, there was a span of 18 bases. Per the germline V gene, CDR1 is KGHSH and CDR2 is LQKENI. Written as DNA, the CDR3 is TGTGCCAGCTCACCGAATGGCGGCGGCGGCCGCACCGGGGAGCTGTTTTTT. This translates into CASSPNGGGGRTGELFF.

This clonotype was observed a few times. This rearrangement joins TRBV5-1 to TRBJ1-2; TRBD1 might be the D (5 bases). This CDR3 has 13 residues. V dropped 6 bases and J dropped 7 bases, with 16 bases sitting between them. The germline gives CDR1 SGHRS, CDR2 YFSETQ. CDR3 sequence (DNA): TGCGCCAGCACCCCATCGGCGGGGGGTGGCTACACCTTC. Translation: CASTPSAGGGYTF. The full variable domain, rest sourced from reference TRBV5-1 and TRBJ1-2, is KAGVTQTPRYLIKTRGQQVTLSCSPISGHRSVSWYQQTPGQGLQFLFEYFSETQRNKGNFPGRFSGRQFSNSRSEMNVSTLELGDSALYLCASTPSAGGGYTFGSGTRLTVV.

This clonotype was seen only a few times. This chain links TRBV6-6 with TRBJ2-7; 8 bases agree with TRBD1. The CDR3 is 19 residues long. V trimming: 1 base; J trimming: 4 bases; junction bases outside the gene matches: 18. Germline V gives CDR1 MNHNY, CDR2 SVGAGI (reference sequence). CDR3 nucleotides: TGTGCCAGCAGTTACTTCCCGGGGTCGGTGGGACAGGTAATATACGAGCAGTACTTC. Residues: CASSYFPGSVGQVIYEQYF.

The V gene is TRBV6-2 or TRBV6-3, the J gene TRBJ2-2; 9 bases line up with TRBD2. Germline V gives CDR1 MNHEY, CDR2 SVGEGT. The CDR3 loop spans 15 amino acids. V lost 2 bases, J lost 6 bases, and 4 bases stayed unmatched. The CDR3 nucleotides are TGTGCCAGCAGTTACCTAGCGGGGACGTCCGGGGAGCTGTTTTTT. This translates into CASSYLAGTSGELFF.

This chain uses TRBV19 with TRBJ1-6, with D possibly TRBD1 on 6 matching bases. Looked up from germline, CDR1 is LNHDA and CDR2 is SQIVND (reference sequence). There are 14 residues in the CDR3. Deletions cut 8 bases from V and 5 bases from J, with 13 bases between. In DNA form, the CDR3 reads TGTGCCAGTTCCGGACAGACAGATAATTCACCCCTCCACTTT. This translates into CASSGQTDNSPLHF.

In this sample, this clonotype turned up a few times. The DNA for the CDR3 is TGTGCCAGCAGTTACGAGGGAAACACTGAAGCTTTCTTT. Translating it yields CASSYEGNTEAFF. The chain couples TRBV6-5 to TRBJ1-1; D remains unclear. CDR3 length: 13 residues. With 2 bases removed from V and 2 bases from J, the gap between germline ends came to 6 bases. In germline, CDR1 is MNHEY, CDR2 SVGAGI.

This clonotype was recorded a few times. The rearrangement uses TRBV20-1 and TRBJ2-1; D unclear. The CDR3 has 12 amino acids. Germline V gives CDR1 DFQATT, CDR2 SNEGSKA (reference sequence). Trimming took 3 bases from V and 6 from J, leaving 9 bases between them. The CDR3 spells CSASLQSNEQFF. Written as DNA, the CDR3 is TGCAGTGCTAGCCTACAGAGCAATGAGCAGTTCTTC.